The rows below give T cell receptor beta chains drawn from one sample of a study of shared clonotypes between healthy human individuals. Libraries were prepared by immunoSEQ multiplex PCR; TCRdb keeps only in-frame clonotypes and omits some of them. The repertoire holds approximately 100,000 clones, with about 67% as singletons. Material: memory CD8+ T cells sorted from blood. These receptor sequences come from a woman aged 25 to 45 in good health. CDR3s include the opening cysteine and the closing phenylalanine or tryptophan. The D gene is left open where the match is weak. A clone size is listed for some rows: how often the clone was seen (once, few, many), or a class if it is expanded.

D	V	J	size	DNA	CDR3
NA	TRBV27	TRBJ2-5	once	TGTGCCAGCAGTTTCCCGGGGGAAGAGACCCAGTACTTC	CASSFPGEETQYF
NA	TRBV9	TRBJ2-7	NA	TGTGCCAGCAGTTCCGGCTCCTACGAGCAGTACTTC	CASSSGSYEQYF
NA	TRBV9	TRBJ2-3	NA	TGTGCCAGCAGCGTAGAGGGGGGAGCGAGCACAGATACGCAGTATTTT	CASSVEGGASTDTQYF
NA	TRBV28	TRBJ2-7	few	TGTGCCAGCAGTTTGGGGACGGGGCTAGGGTACGAGCAGTACTTC	CASSLGTGLGYEQYF
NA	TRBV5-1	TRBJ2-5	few	TGCGCCAGCAGCTTTCTTGAGGACTTTGCGGAGACCCAGTACTTC	CASSFLEDFAETQYF
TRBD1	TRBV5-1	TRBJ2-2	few	TGCGCCAGCAGCCCCGGGACAGGGGGAACCGGGGAGCTGTTTTTT	CASSPGTGGTGELFF
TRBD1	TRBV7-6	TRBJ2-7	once	TGTGCCAGCAGCTTCCAGACAGGGGGCTACGAGCAGTACTTC	CASSFQTGGYEQYF
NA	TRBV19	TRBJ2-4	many	TGTGCCAGTTCTCCTTGGGAAGGGTCCAAAAACATTCAGTACTTC	CASSPWEGSKNIQYF
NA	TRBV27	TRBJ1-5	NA	TGTGCCAGCAGCCTCACAGGGCAGAGTCAGCCCCAGCATTTT	CASSLTGQSQPQHF
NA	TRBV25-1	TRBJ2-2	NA	TGTGCCAGCAGTGAATTAGGACAGGGGGAGCTGTTTTTT	CASSELGQGELFF
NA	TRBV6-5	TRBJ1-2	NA	TGTGCCAGCAGTACGACGGGGCAAAACTATGGCTACACCTTC	CASSTTGQNYGYTF
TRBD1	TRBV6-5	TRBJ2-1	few	TGTGCCAGCAGTAGGACAGGGGAATCTTGGCATGAGCAGTTCTTC	CASSRTGESWHEQFF
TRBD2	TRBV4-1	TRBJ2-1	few	TGCGCCAGCAGCCAAGCGGAAGCGGGAGGGTTTGATGAGCAGTTCTTC	CASSQAEAGGFDEQFF
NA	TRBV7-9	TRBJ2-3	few	TGTGCCAGCAGCTCCACTAAGCACATGATCACAGATACGCAGTATTTT	CASSSTKHMITDTQYF
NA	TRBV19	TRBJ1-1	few	TGTGCCAGTAGGCCGCACAGGGTGAACACTGAAGCTTTCTTT	CASRPHRVNTEAFF
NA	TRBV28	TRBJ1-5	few	TGTGCCAGCAGTCCTACAGGGATTTTAGTCCAGCCCCAGCATTTT	CASSPTGILVQPQHF
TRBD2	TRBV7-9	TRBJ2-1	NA	TGTGCCAGCAGCTTAGCGGCTAGCGGGAGTTACAATGAGCAGTTCTTC	CASSLAASGSYNEQFF
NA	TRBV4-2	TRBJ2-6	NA	TGTGCCAGCAGCCAAGAGAATGGGGCTGGGGCCAACGTCCTGACTTTC	CASSQENGAGANVLTF
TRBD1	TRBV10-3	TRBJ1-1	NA	TGTGCCATCAGTGAACACAGGGGGCTTTCTGAAGCTTTCTTT	CAISEHRGLSEAFF
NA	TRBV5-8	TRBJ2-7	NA	TGTGCCAGCAGCTCCGGGACGGGCTACGAGCAGTACTTC	CASSSGTGYEQYF
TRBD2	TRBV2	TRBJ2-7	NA	TGTGCCAGCCGTCCGGGGGGTTACGAGCAGTACTTC	CASRPGGYEQYF
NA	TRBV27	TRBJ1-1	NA	TGTGCCAGCAGTTTAGGGACGACAGTGAACACTGAAGCTTTCTTT	CASSLGTTVNTEAFF
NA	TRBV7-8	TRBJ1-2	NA	TGTGCCAGCAGCCTAGGTGGGTGGGAGGGTGAAAACTATGGCTACACCTTC	CASSLGGWEGENYGYTF
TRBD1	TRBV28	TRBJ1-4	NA	TGTGCCAGCAGTTTTCCCGGGACACAGGGGGGGAAACTGTTTTTT	CASSFPGTQGGKLFF
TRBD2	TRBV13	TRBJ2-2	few	TGTGCCAGCAGCCTAGGACTAGCGGGAGAAGGCGGGGGGACCGGGGAGCTGTTTTTT	CASSLGLAGEGGGTGELFF
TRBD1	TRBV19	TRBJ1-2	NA	TGTGCCAGTAGTATCCGGACAGGAAACTATGGCTACACCTTC	CASSIRTGNYGYTF
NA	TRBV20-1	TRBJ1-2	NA	TGCAGGGAAGGGGTCTATGGCTACACCTTC	CREGVYGYTF
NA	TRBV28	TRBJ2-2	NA	TGTGCCAGCAGCCCCCGCTCTATGGGAGGAAACACCGGGGAGCTGTTTTTT	CASSPRSMGGNTGELFF
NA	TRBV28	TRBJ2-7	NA	TGTGCCAGCCTTCAGGGAGACGGGAACCCTTACGAGCAGTACTTC	CASLQGDGNPYEQYF
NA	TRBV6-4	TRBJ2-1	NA	TGTGCCAGCAGTGACTCGGACTTAACGAGCAATGAGCAGTTCTTC	CASSDSDLTSNEQFF
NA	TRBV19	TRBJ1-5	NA	TGTGCCAGTAGACTGACAGTTTATAGCAATCAGCCCCAGCATTTT	CASRLTVYSNQPQHF
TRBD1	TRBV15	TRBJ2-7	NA	TGTGCCACCAGCAGATGGACAGGCTCCTACGAGCAGTACTTC	CATSRWTGSYEQYF
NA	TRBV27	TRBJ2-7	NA	TGTGCCAGCAGTTTCGGCAGGAGATACGAGCAGTACTTC	CASSFGRRYEQYF
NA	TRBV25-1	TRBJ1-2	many	TGTGCCAGCAGTGAGCCCTGGCAGGGTGGGTATGGCTACACCTTC	CASSEPWQGGYGYTF
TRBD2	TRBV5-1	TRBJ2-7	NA	TGCGCCAGCAGCTTGTCTAGCGGGAGGGCCGTACAAGCCGAGCAGTACTTC	CASSLSSGRAVQAEQYF
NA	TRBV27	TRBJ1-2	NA	TGTGCCAGCAGTTTGACCCTCGGGGACGGAGCTAACTATGGCTACACCTTC	CASSLTLGDGANYGYTF
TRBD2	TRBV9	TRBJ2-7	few	TGTGCCAGCAGCTTACTTGCGGGAGTAGGGGTGGGCGAGCAGTACTTC	CASSLLAGVGVGEQYF
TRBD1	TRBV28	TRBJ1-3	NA	TGTGCCAGCAGTGATACAGGGGGTGCTGGAAACACCATATATTTT	CASSDTGGAGNTIYF
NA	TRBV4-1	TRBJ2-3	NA	TGCGCCAGCAGCCCAGACGGACACAGCACAGATACGCAGTATTTT	CASSPDGHSTDTQYF
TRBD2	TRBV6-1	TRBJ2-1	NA	TGTGCCTTATATAGCGGGACCGAAGGTGAGCAGTTCTTC	CALYSGTEGEQFF
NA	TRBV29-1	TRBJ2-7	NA	TGCAGCGTCCCTGGGCAGTCGGGGCTCTACGAGCAGTACTTC	CSVPGQSGLYEQYF
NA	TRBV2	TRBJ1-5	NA	TGTGCCAGCAGTGAAAATGGCTTCAACCAGCCCCAGCATTTT	CASSENGFNQPQHF
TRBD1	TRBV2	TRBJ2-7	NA	TGTGCCAGCAGCGGAAAGACAGGGGAGGACTACGAGCAGTACTTC	CASSGKTGEDYEQYF
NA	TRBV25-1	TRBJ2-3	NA	TGTGCCAGCAGCAACATAACCCCACAAGATACGCAGTATTTT	CASSNITPQDTQYF
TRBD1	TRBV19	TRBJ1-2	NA	TGTGCCAGTAGTAGCAAGGGACAGGGCTATGGCTACACCTTC	CASSSKGQGYGYTF
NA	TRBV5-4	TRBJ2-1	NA	TGTGCCGGATCCGGGGGCTATGAGCAGTTCTTC	CAGSGGYEQFF
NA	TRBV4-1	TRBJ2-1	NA	TGCGCCAGCAGCGAAAATACGGACTACAATGAGCAGTTCTTC	CASSENTDYNEQFF
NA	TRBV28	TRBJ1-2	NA	TGTGCCAGCAGTTTCCGGCTGGCTTGGGTAGGCTACACCTTC	CASSFRLAWVGYTF
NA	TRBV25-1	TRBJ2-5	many	TGTGCCAGCAGTGATATTAGGACCCAGTACTTC	CASSDIRTQYF
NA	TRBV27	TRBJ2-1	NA	TGTGCCAGCAGTTTACTCCCGGAGGGTGGGCAGTTCTTC	CASSLLPEGGQFF
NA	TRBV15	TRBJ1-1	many	TGTGCCACCAGCAGAGATGCAGAGAACACTGAAGCTTTCTTT	CATSRDAENTEAFF
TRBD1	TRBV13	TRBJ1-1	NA	TGTGCCAGCAGCAGAATGACAGGGGAAATAGACACTGAAGCTTTCTTT	CASSRMTGEIDTEAFF
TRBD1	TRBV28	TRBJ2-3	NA	TGTGCCAGCAGTTTTACCCCGGGACAGGGGACAGATACGCAGTATTTT	CASSFTPGQGTDTQYF
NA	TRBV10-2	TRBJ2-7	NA	TGCGCCAGCAGTGAGTCGGGGTACGAGCAGTACTTC	CASSESGYEQYF
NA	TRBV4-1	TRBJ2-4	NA	TGCGCCAGCAGCGAAAGCTACCTCACGAGGGGAAACATTCAGTACTTC	CASSESYLTRGNIQYF
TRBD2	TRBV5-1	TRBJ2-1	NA	TGCGCCAGCGGGAAGGCTAGCGGGAGAGTTGAGCAGTTCTTC	CASGKASGRVEQFF
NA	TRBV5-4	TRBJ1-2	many	TGTGCCAGCAGCACCGAGACTAACTATGGCTACACCTTC	CASSTETNYGYTF
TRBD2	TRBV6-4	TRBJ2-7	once	TGTGCCATCAGTGGCCGAGAGGGGCTAGCGGTCTCATACTTC	CAISGREGLAVSYF
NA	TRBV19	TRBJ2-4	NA	TGTGCCAGTAGTATAAGACCAATTCTAGCCAAAAACATTCAGTACTTC	CASSIRPILAKNIQYF
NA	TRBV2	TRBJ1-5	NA	TGTGCCAGCAGTCAGCGTTCTGGCAATCAGCCCCAGCATTTT	CASSQRSGNQPQHF